This TCR beta chain was recovered during a study of T cell responses to AZD1222 COVID-19 vaccine. Study results and caveats: Following two doses of AZD1222, Spike-specific TCR breadth and depth rose. Samples come after the peak T cell response, not at day 14. Only six people who got AZD1222 tested seropositive at baseline.

Worth noting for this clone: Antigen specificity is unknown.

V was clipped by 4 bases and J by 4 bases; unmatched bases: 10. The germline gives CDR1 MGHRA, CDR2 YSYEKL. This CDR3 has 16 residues. The repertoire was sequenced with immunoSEQ multiplex PCR; TCRdb's copy has only in-frame clones and lacks some. Of 100,000 to 130,000 clones detected, about 90% appear once; the ten largest clones hold 5.5% to 7%. The clonotype was recovered from an adult who received the AZD1222 COVID-19 vaccine. V is TRBV4-1 and J is TRBJ1-1; 9 bases map to TRBD1. Here the sequenced sample was peripheral blood, taken 28 days after the second AZD1222 dose. The CDR3 DNA follows: TGCGCCAGCAGCCTCCGTCGGGACAGGGTGAGCACTGAAGCTTTCTTT. It specifies CASSLRRDRVSTEAFF.